This TCR beta chain was retrieved from a study of cytotoxic CD8 clonotypes in ibrutinib-treated CLL. Study details: Samples yielded averages of around 280,000 productive templates and around 99,000 productive rearrangements.

Germline-derived CDR1 and CDR2 are MDHEN and SYDVKM. Trimming stripped 6 bases from V and 9 bases from J, with 24 bases between. The CDR3 spans 16 residues. General study points: Clonality went higher at ibrutinib response and then dropped back toward baseline at progression. Baseline-level clonality went beyond age-matched healthy donors and moved in step with circulating CD8+ T-cell counts.

Data came from immunoSEQ multiplex PCR; TCRdb stores just in-frame clones and leaves some out. Counted here are roughly 250,000 clones, 60% to 75% occurring once; the ten biggest clones make up over 15%. In this sample, this clone turned up a few times. Its antigen is unidentified. Genomic DNA for TCR beta libraries, 2 to 2.5 micrograms, came from cryopreserved PBMCs. This sample comprised PBMCs, obtained after 24 months of ibrutinib treatment. This chain uses TRBV28 with TRBJ1-5; D possibly corresponds to TRBD1 (6 bases). This clonotype was sampled from a human donor with chronic lymphocytic leukemia. As DNA, the CDR3 is TGTGCCAGCAGCAACCCGAGCCGAACAGGGACGGGGCCCCAGCATTTT. Translated, it gives CASSNPSRTGTGPQHF.